This T cell receptor (beta chain) was identified in a study of T-cell memory formation after mild COVID-19. Study-level background: The study found TCR clusters largely donor specific.

General study results and limits: Specificity for SARS-CoV-2 was not confirmed among the second-wave clones peaking on day 37. Shrinking CD4+ clones were chiefly CM and EM; CD8+ ones were chiefly EMRA. Memory sampled before infection contained some responding clones, suggesting cross-reactive memory joined.

TCRdb reprocessed the 5' RACE reads via MiXCR and lists one record per CDR3 protein. The data show hundreds of thousands of distinct CDR3 sequences, roughly 20% seen once. Points on this clonotype: The target antigen is unknown.

J lost 3 bases, V lost 4 bases, and 13 bases had no gene match. This CDR3 spans 17 amino acids. The germline gives CDR1 MNHEY, CDR2 SVGAGI. The rearrangement uses TRBV6-5 and TRBJ2-5, with TRBD2 matching over 8 bases. Material: PBMCs or a T cell subset sorted from them (not recorded which). The clonotype comes from an adult woman who had mild COVID-19 (a few samples of this study predate the infection). Cell type and time point are not known. CDR3 coding DNA: TGTGCCAGCAGTTTTCGATCCCTTGGAGCGGGAGAAGAGACCCAGTACTTC. Translating it yields CASSFRSLGAGEETQYF.